Listed here is a single T cell receptor (beta chain). Antigen unknown. Between 1 and 8 samples per patient were obtained, pretreatment and on-treatment. The data were taken from a study of PD-L1 blockade in urothelial cancer. Study-level information: Researchers found blood samples held a median of approximately 150,000 T cells.

TCR analog templates of synthetic origin were spiked into each PCR. Sequenced by immunoSEQ multiplex PCR; TCRdb stores in-frame clones only, minus some. There are about 81,000 clones in the sample; more than 90% occur only once, and 8% to 9.5% lies in the top ten. The J segment lost 4 bases and the V segment lost 0 bases, leaving 0 bases of the junction unmatched. Germline V lookup: CDR1 SGHDT, CDR2 YYEEEE. This CDR3 has 13 amino acids. Overall study findings and caveats: Survival was better when pretreatment blood TCR clonality fell below the median.

This chain uses TRBV5-6 with TRBJ1-2; 7 bases are a match to TRBD1. The sample in question was PBMCs, obtained around atezolizumab (anti-PD-L1) treatment. This TCR came from a man aged 55-75 years with urothelial cancer. CDR3: CASSLGTGYGYTF. As DNA, the CDR3 is TGTGCCAGCAGCTTGGGGACAGGCTATGGCTACACCTTC.